A single sample gave rise to the 16 T cell receptor beta chains below, sequenced in a study of control samples from healthy donors and cancer patients (dated by TCRdb to about 2020). Libraries were built with the immunoSEQ multiplex PCR assay. Here the immuneACCESS table is served through TCRdb, limited to in-frame sequences with V and J called. Missing clones are a known gap in these copies; in checked studies unresolved V genes cover under half, and the rest lacks a known reason. Recorded for this sample are about 130,000 clones; roughly 87% of them occurred a single time. Roughly 2% of the sample rests with the top ten. The sequenced material came from blood. These receptors were collected from a young man in good health.

The chain couples TRBV19 to TRBJ2-1; 11 bases match TRBD2. Looked up from germline, CDR1 is LNHDA and CDR2 is SQIVND (reference sequence). The J segment lost 10 bases and the V segment lost 6 bases, leaving 11 bases of the junction unmatched. The CDR3 sequence is 15 residues long. CDR3 sequence: CASSPGGLAGREQFF. As DNA, the CDR3 is TGTGCCAGTAGCCCCGGTGGACTAGCGGGTCGGGAGCAGTTCTTC.

This chain joins TRBV20-1 and TRBJ2-5; tentatively, D is TRBD1 (5 bases). The CDR3 spans 13 residues. Germline V gene lookup returns CDR1 DFQATT and CDR2 SNEGSKA (reference sequence). Trimming took 3 bases from V and 1 from J, leaving 9 bases between them. This chain's CDR3 is CSASKTAQETQYF. The CDR3 DNA is TGCAGTGCTAGTAAGACAGCCCAAGAGACCCAGTACTTC.

This chain connects TRBV24-1 to TRBJ2-7; a weak D match, TRBD2 (5 bases). Germline values: CDR1 KGHDR, CDR2 SFDVKD. The CDR3 loop spans 14 amino acids. Trimming pared 3 bases from V and 8 bases from J, leaving 16 bases between. The CDR3 DNA is TGTGCCACCAGTGATCCGGGATCTAATAGACAGCAGTACTTC. This codes for CATSDPGSNRQQYF.

The rearrangement uses TRBV27 and TRBJ2-7, with 7 bases fitting TRBD1. The CDR3 runs to 15 residues. Germline V gives CDR1 MNHEY, CDR2 SMNVEV (reference sequence). With 2 bases clipped from V and 3 bases from J, the junction kept 7 bases outside the gene matches. CDR3 nucleotides: TGTGCCAGCAGTTTAGTTTTGGGACAGCACTACGAGCAGTACTTC. It specifies CASSLVLGQHYEQYF.

The chain carries TRBV7-2 and TRBJ2-7; 7 nucleotides line up with TRBD2. This CDR3 has 16 amino acids. Looked up from germline, CDR1 is SGHTA and CDR2 is FQGNSA. J gave up 0 bases and V 0 bases, and 5 bases lay outside the gene matches. The CDR3 protein is CASSLASLAASYEQYF. The CDR3 DNA reads TGTGCCAGCAGCTTAGCTAGTCTAGCGGCCTCCTACGAGCAGTACTTC.

This rearrangement joins TRBV6-2 or TRBV6-3 to TRBJ2-7; no definite D call. The CDR3 spans 15 residues. V dropped 2 bases and J dropped 1 base, with 12 bases sitting between them. Germline V CDR1 and CDR2: MNHEY, SVGEGT. Here the CDR3 DNA reads TGTGCCAGCAGTTACGACCCCCTGGGATCCTACGAGCAGTACTTC. This gives the protein CASSYDPLGSYEQYF.

This clone was picked up a small number of times. This CDR3 reads CASSQDRVTEAFF. The CDR3, as DNA: TGTGCCAGCAGCCAAGATAGAGTGACTGAAGCTTTCTTT. The rearrangement uses TRBV14 and TRBJ1-1, with D unresolved. Per the germline V gene, CDR1 is SGHDN and CDR2 is FVKESK. V lost 0 bases and J 5 bases, leaving 7 bases between the germline ends. The CDR3 runs 13 residues. The full variable domain, completed using reference TRBV14 and TRBJ1-1, is EAGVTQFPSHSVIEKGQTVTLRCDPISGHDNLYWYRRVMGKEIKFLLHFVKESKQDESGMPNNRFLAERTGGTYSTLKVQPAELEDSGVYFCASSQDRVTEAFFGQGTRLTVV.

This sequence joins TRBV4-3 and TRBJ2-7; 10 bases map to TRBD2. Germline V gene lookup returns CDR1 LGHNA and CDR2 YSLEER. The CDR3 runs 16 residues. J lost 2 bases, V lost 0 bases, and 4 bases had no gene match. The CDR3 loop is CASSQEGLAGAYEQYF. The CDR3 bases are TGCGCCAGCAGCCAAGAAGGGCTAGCGGGAGCCTACGAGCAGTACTTC.

The chain joins TRBV19 to TRBJ2-7, with a possible D match to TRBD1 (5 bases). This CDR3 is 13 amino acids long. The germline V gene encodes CDR1 LNHDA and CDR2 SQIVND (reference sequence). With 5 bases removed from V and 6 bases from J, the gap between germline ends came to 14 bases. The CDR3 region is CASSQFVGAEQYF. The CDR3, as DNA: TGTGCCAGTAGTCAGTTCGTTGGGGCCGAGCAGTACTTC.

This sequence joins TRBV3-1 (or the pseudogene TRBV3-2) and TRBJ2-5, with TRBD1 identical over 7 bases. V trimming: 5 bases; J trimming: 5 bases; junction bases outside the gene matches: 11. The CDR3 has 15 amino acids. Germline CDR1 LGHDT, CDR2 YNNKEL (reference sequence). CDR3 region: CASSFRQGTVETQYF. CDR3 bases: TGTGCCAGCAGCTTCCGACAGGGTACGGTTGAGACCCAGTACTTC.

The rearrangement uses TRBV19 and TRBJ2-2; either TRBD1 or TRBD2 may supply D (6 bases each). Germline V CDR1 and CDR2: LNHDA, SQIVND (reference sequence). This CDR3 region has 14 residues. V was clipped by 8 bases and J by 3 bases, with 13 bases between them. Here the CDR3 DNA reads TGTGCCAGTTCACAGGGACTCGACACCGGGGAGCTGTTTTTT. It yields the protein CASSQGLDTGELFF.

This clone came up once. V usage is TRBV7-8 and J usage is TRBJ2-5; TRBD2 aligns across 10 bases. Germline lookup yields CDR1 SGHVS and CDR2 FQNEAQ. CDR3 size: 15 residues. The J segment lost 3 bases and the V segment lost 4 bases, leaving 5 bases of the junction unmatched. The CDR3 spells CASSSIAGGEETQYF. DNA of the CDR3: TGTGCCAGCAGCTCCATAGCGGGAGGCGAAGAGACCCAGTACTTC.

The V gene is TRBV29-1, the J gene TRBJ2-1; 7 bases line up with TRBD1. This CDR3 has 14 residues. Germline V CDR1 and CDR2: SQVTM, ANQGSEA. The V and J ends lost 6 bases and 2 bases, in that order; junction bases with no gene match: 7. As DNA, the CDR3 is TGCAGCGTCGACCAAGGGGGCCCCTACAATGAGCAGTTCTTC. Protein: CSVDQGGPYNEQFF.

V gene TRBV7-2 combines with J gene TRBJ2-7; 8 nucleotides line up with TRBD1. This CDR3 region has 14 residues. The J segment lost 4 bases and the V segment lost 4 bases, leaving 6 bases of the junction unmatched. Germline V gene sequence: CDR1 SGHTA, CDR2 FQGNSA. CDR3: CASSSRTGKYEQYF. The CDR3 coding sequence is TGTGCCAGCAGCTCCCGGACAGGGAAATACGAGCAGTACTTC.

The chain recombines TRBV10-1 with TRBJ1-5, with TRBD1 as a possible D gene (6 bases). This CDR3 is built from 14 residues. The ends were cut back, 10 bases at V and 3 bases at J, with 16 bases in the middle. Germline lookup yields CDR1 WNHNN and CDR2 SYGVQD (reference sequence). This chain's CDR3 is CATSQGTFNQPQHF. The CDR3 nucleotides read TGCGCCACCTCCCAGGGGACCTTCAATCAGCCCCAGCATTTT.

The chain is built from TRBV9 and TRBJ2-7, with D possibly matching TRBD1 (6 bases). V lost 4 bases, J lost 0 bases, and 8 bases lay in between. In germline, CDR1 is SGDLS, CDR2 YYNGEE. CDR3 size: 13 residues. The CDR3 bases are TGTGCCAGCAGCCGGGACAACTCCTACGAGCAGTACTTC. It yields the protein CASSRDNSYEQYF.